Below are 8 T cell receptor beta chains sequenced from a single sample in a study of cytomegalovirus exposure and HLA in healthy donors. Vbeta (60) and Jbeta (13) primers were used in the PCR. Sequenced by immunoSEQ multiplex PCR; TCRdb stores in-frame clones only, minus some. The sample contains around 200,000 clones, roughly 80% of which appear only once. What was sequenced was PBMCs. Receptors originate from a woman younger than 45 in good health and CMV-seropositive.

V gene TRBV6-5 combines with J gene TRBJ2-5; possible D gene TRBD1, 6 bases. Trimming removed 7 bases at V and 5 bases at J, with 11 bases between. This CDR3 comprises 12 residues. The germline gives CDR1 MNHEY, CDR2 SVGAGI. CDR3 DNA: TGTGCCAGCAACTACAGGGCTGAGACCCAGTACTTC. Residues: CASNYRAETQYF.

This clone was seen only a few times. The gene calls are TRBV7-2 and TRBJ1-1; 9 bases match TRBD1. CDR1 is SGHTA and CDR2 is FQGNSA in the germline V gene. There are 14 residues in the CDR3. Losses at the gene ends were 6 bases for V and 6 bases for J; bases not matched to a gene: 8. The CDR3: CASRPGQGRPEAFF. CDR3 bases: TGTGCCAGCAGACCCGGACAGGGGAGACCTGAAGCTTTCTTT. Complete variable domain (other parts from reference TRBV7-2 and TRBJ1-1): GAGVSQSPSNKVTEKGKDVELRCDPISGHTALYWYRQSLGQGLEFLIYFQGNSAPDKSGLPSDRFSAERTGGSVSTLTIQRTQQEDSAVYLCASRPGQGRPEAFFGQGTRLTVV.

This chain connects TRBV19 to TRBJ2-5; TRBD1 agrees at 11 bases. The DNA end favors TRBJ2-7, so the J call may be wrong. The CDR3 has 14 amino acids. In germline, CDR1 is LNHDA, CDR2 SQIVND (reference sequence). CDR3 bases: TGTGCCAGTAGTGCCGGGACAGGGGGTTACGAGCAGTACTTC. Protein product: CASSAGTGGYEQYF.

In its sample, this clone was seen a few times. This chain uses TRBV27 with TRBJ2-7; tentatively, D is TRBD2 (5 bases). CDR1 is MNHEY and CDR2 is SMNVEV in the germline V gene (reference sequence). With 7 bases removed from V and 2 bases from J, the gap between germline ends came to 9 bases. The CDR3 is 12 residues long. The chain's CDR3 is CASTDGTYEQYF. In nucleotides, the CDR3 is TGTGCCAGCACGGACGGGACCTACGAGCAGTACTTC.

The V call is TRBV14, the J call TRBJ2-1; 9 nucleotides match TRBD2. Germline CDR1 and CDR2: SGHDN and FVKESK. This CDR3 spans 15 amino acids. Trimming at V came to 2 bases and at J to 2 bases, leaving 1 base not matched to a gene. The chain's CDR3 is CASSQRTSAYNEQFF. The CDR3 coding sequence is TGTGCCAGCAGCCAAAGGACTAGCGCCTACAATGAGCAGTTCTTC.

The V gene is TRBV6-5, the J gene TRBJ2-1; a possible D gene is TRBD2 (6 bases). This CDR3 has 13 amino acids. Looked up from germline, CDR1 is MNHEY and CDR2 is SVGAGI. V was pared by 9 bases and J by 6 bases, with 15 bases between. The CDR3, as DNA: TGTGCCAGTGGGGGGACCCCCTCCAATGAGCAGTTCTTC. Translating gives CASGGTPSNEQFF.

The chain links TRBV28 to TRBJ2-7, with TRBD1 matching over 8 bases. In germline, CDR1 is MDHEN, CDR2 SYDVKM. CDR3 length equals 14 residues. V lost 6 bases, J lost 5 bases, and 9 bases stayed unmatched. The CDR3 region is CASRDRGINHEQYF. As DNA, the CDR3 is TGTGCCAGCAGAGACAGGGGTATTAATCACGAGCAGTACTTC. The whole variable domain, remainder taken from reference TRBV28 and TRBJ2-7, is DVKVTQSSRYLVKRTGEKVFLECVQDMDHENMFWYRQDPGLGLRLIYFSYDVKMKEKGDIPEGYSVSREKKERFSLILESASTNQTSMYLCASRDRGINHEQYFGPGTRLTVT.

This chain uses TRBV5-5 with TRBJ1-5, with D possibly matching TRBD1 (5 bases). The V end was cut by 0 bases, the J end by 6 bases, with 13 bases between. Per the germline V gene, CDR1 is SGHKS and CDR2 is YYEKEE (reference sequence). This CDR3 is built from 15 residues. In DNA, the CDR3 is TGTGCCAGCAGCTTGGGGGGGACCGGGGGTCAGCCCCAGCATTTT. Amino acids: CASSLGGTGGQPQHF.